The present T cell receptor (beta chain) was sequenced within a study of cytomegalovirus exposure and HLA in healthy donors. About this clone: The antigen remains unidentified.

The trim removed 6 bases at V and 6 bases at J, leaving 10 bases unmatched. This CDR3 is built from 14 residues. CDR1 MNHNY and CDR2 SVGAGI come from the germline V gene (reference sequence). This PCR relied on a set of 60 Vbeta primers and 13 Jbeta primers. Only in-frame clones appear in the TCRdb table, and some are missing; sequencing was by immunoSEQ multiplex PCR. The sample carries roughly 100,000 clones, roughly three quarters recorded once. The study, taken as a whole, reports: Common viral pathogens seemed, in a later analysis, to connect with several of the most significant clusters. Later on, an analysis showed TCR association rates differing by HLA locus, with DRB1 the most and HLA-C the fewest.

V gene TRBV6-6 combines with J gene TRBJ1-2; 7 bases map to TRBD1. Sequencing input: PBMCs. The TCR comes from a man aged 30 to 39 in good health and CMV-seronegative. The CDR3 is CASRSGGGTHGYTF. In nucleotides, the CDR3 is TGTGCCAGCAGGTCAGGGGGTGGGACTCATGGCTACACCTTC.